This entry lists 31 T cell receptor beta chains sequenced from one sample in a study of cytomegalovirus exposure and HLA in healthy donors. The study ran its PCR with 60 Vbeta and 13 Jbeta primers. The table came from immunoSEQ multiplex PCR; TCRdb's copy has only in-frame clones and leaves some out. This sample carries approximately 100,000 clones, with 0.5% to 0.7% going to the ten biggest clones. Sequencing was carried out using PBMCs. These receptors all stem from a man in his fifties in good health and CMV-seronegative.

The chain combines TRBV6-6 with TRBJ2-1, with D perhaps TRBD1 (6 bases). The CDR3 spans 12 residues. Trimming shortened V by 5 bases and J by 7 bases, and 9 bases separated the two germline ends. Germline assignment: CDR1 MNHNY and CDR2 SVGAGI (reference sequence). The CDR3 nucleotides read TGTGCCAGCAGTCACAGGGTTAATGAGCAGTTCTTC. Its translation: CASSHRVNEQFF.

The chain has TRBV19 and TRBJ1-1; D remains ambiguous. Trimming took off 3 bases at V and 4 bases at J, with 12 bases between the two ends. This CDR3 is 14 amino acids long. Germline CDR1 is LNHDA and CDR2 is SQIVND (reference sequence). CDR3 sequence: CASSIGERGTEAFF. In DNA, the CDR3 is TGTGCCAGTAGTATTGGAGAAAGAGGCACTGAAGCTTTCTTT.

J is TRBJ1-5 and V is TRBV5-1; D remains unclear. Between the trimmed V and J ends, which lost 0 bases and 6 bases, there was a span of 10 bases. CDR1 SGHRS and CDR2 YFSETQ come from the germline V gene. The CDR3 consists of 14 residues. CDR3 loop: CASSLEAGTQPQHF. The DNA of the CDR3 is TGCGCCAGCAGCTTGGAAGCGGGAACTCAGCCCCAGCATTTT.

J is TRBJ2-1 and V is TRBV5-1; TRBD2 matches 13 bases. V was pared by 4 bases and J by 7 bases, with 5 bases of the junction left unmatched. The CDR3 consists of 15 residues. Germline V gene data show CDR1 as SGHRS and CDR2 as YFSETQ. CDR3 coding DNA: TGCGCCAGCAGCCCACGGACTAGCGGGGGTAATGAGCAGTTCTTC. Its translation is CASSPRTSGGNEQFF.

The chain combines TRBV27 with TRBJ1-1, with 11 bases fitting TRBD1. V was clipped by 4 bases and J by 5 bases; unmatched bases: 12. CDR1 and CDR2 from the germline V gene are MNHEY and SMNVEV (reference sequence). This CDR3 spans 17 amino acids. The CDR3 sequence: CASSYNSDRGLFTEAFF. DNA for the CDR3: TGTGCCAGCAGTTACAACTCGGACAGGGGGCTCTTTACTGAAGCTTTCTTT.

The V gene is TRBV5-1, the J gene TRBJ2-5; perhaps TRBD2 as D (6 bases). In germline, CDR1 is SGHRS, CDR2 YFSETQ. Trimming removed 0 bases from V and 5 bases from J, with 14 bases in between. The CDR3 runs to 15 residues. The CDR3 DNA follows: TGCGCCAGCAGCTTGGGCCTCGGGGGAAGGGAGACCCAGTACTTC. This gives the protein CASSLGLGGRETQYF.

V is TRBV18 and J is TRBJ2-3, with 8 bases aligning to TRBD2. This CDR3 has 17 amino acids. Looked up from germline, CDR1 is KGHSH and CDR2 is LQKENI. J gave up 4 bases and V 3 bases, and 12 bases lay outside the gene matches. For the CDR3, the DNA is TGTGCCAGCTCACCTTCTGGCGGGGGGCCATTCCCAGATACGCAGTATTTT. Translating it yields CASSPSGGGPFPDTQYF. The entire variable domain, with the rest obtained from reference TRBV18 and TRBJ2-3, is as follows: NAGVMQNPRHLVRRRGQEARLRCSPMKGHSHVYWYRQLPEEGLKFMVYLQKENIIDESGMPKERFSAEFPKEGPSILRIQQVVRGDSAAYFCASSPSGGGPFPDTQYFGPGTRLTVL.

The chain has TRBV29-1 and TRBJ2-5; the match to TRBD1 covers 7 bases. The CDR3 runs 13 residues. Germline V gives CDR1 SQVTM, CDR2 ANQGSEA. Trimming removed 4 bases from V and 4 bases from J; junction bases left unmatched: 6. The CDR3 nucleotides are TGCAGCGTTGCACCCACAGGGGCAGAGACCCAGTACTTC. Amino acid sequence: CSVAPTGAETQYF.

CDR3 residues: CSATMGANTEAFF. The CDR3 DNA is TGCAGCGCAACGATGGGGGCGAACACTGAAGCTTTCTTT. V usage is TRBV29-1 and J usage is TRBJ1-1; perhaps TRBD1 as D (6 bases). This CDR3 is built from 13 residues. Germline CDR1 reads SQVTM; CDR2 reads ANQGSEA. The ends were cut back, 7 bases at V and 1 base at J, with 13 bases in the middle.

V is TRBV5-6 and J is TRBJ1-1; D not resolved. Per germline, CDR1 SGHDT and CDR2 YYEEEE. V was shortened by 2 bases and J by 4 bases, with 21 bases between the two germline ends. This CDR3 comprises 17 residues. The CDR3 DNA reads as TGTGCCAGCAGCTTTCGTGCCACCCTTTCGTGGCCCACTGAAGCTTTCTTT. Protein sequence: CASSFRATLSWPTEAFF.

The rearrangement joins TRBV7-9 to TRBJ2-7; tentative D call: TRBD2 (6 bases). Trimming left V 5 bases short and J 9 bases short, with 20 bases between. This CDR3 spans 14 amino acids. Germline V gives CDR1 SEHNR, CDR2 FQNEAQ (reference sequence). CDR3 protein: CASSLSSALGGQYF. In nucleotides, the CDR3 is TGTGCCAGCAGCCTTTCTAGCGCTTTAGGAGGGCAGTACTTC.

The gene calls are TRBV4-1 and TRBJ2-2; D perhaps matches TRBD1 (6 bases). V was cut by 5 bases and J by 2 bases, with 12 bases left in between. This CDR3 is 15 amino acids long. CDR1 MGHRA and CDR2 YSYEKL come from the germline V gene. The CDR3 DNA reads as TGCGCCAGCAGCTTAGACAGGAAAAACACCGGGGAGCTGTTTTTT. Amino acid sequence: CASSLDRKNTGELFF.

The V gene is TRBV5-4, the J gene TRBJ1-1, with D unclear. V lost 2 bases to trimming and J lost 3 bases, with 5 bases between them. The CDR3 spans 12 residues. The germline V gene encodes CDR1 SGHNT and CDR2 YYREEE (reference sequence). CDR3 bases: TGTGCCAGCAGCTTCGACTACACTGAAGCTTTCTTT. Protein product: CASSFDYTEAFF.

V gene TRBV6-6 combines with J gene TRBJ2-5, with D maybe TRBD2 (7 bases). This CDR3 has 14 amino acids. Per the germline V gene, CDR1 is MNHNY and CDR2 is SVGAGI (reference sequence). Trimming pared 8 bases from V and 4 bases from J, leaving 17 bases between. In DNA form, the CDR3 reads TGTGCCAGCTCTCGCGGGGGCCCTAGAGAGACCCAGTACTTC. Encoded protein: CASSRGGPRETQYF.

J is TRBJ2-2 and V is TRBV6-5, with 9 positions matching TRBD1. This CDR3 contains 15 residues. Trimming cost V 8 bases and J 5 bases; bases outside gene matches: 9. The V gene's germline CDR1 is MNHEY and CDR2 SVGAGI. Here the CDR3 DNA reads TGTGCCAGCGGCTTCAGGACAGGGGAAACCGGGGAGCTGTTTTTT. Protein sequence: CASGFRTGETGELFF.

V gene TRBV2 combines with J gene TRBJ2-3; TRBD1 aligns across 7 bases. The CDR3 is 15 residues long. J was trimmed by 3 bases and V by 5 bases; bases with no gene match: 8. Germline CDR1 reads SNHLY; CDR2 reads FYNNEI. The CDR3 region is CASSNYGTDTDTQYF. CDR3 coding DNA: TGTGCCAGCAGTAATTACGGGACAGATACAGATACGCAGTATTTT.

The chain links TRBV5-5 to TRBJ1-1, with TRBD1 as a possible D gene (5 bases). Germline V gives CDR1 SGHKS, CDR2 YYEKEE (reference sequence). This CDR3 region has 15 residues. V lost 0 bases and J lost 1, with 10 bases in between. The CDR3: CASSLGAGWNTEAFF. As DNA, the CDR3 is TGTGCCAGCAGCTTGGGAGCAGGGTGGAACACTGAAGCTTTCTTT.

In regard to this clone: The CDR3 carries no conserved terminal phenylalanine or tryptophan, so it likely arises from a read error. Because the CDR3's place on the DNA is in doubt, the DNA is left out and the CDR3 is given as listed by TCRdb. This chain joins TRBV9 and TRBJ1-2; TRBD1, the table's D call, lacks a check against the DNA. The V gene's germline CDR1 is SGDLS and CDR2 YYNGEE. Inclusive of both ends, the CDR3 amounts to 10 amino acids. CDR3 residues: CASSVLGPFI.

This chain uses TRBV6-5 with TRBJ2-1; TRBD2 aligns across 12 bases. CDR1 MNHEY and CDR2 SVGAGI come from the germline V gene. The CDR3 sequence is 15 residues long. Trimming cost V 6 bases and J 6 bases; bases outside gene matches: 6. In DNA form, the CDR3 reads TGTGCCAGCAGCCCCGGACTAGCGGGACTCAATGAGCAGTTCTTC. This codes for CASSPGLAGLNEQFF.

Here the CDR3 DNA reads TGCGCCAGCAGCATAGGACAGGTCGGCGGGTATGGCTACACCTTC. Protein product: CASSIGQVGGYGYTF. The chain employs TRBV5-1 and TRBJ1-2, with 7 bases lining up with TRBD1. This CDR3 spans 15 amino acids. Germline CDR1 is SGHRS and CDR2 is YFSETQ. With 4 bases clipped from V and 5 bases from J, the junction kept 11 bases outside the gene matches.

This chain connects TRBV5-3 to TRBJ1-3, with D unresolved. TRBV5-3 is treated as an ORF (open reading frame) with a function not yet certain. The CDR3 contains 16 residues. Trimming took off 1 base at V and 0 bases at J, with 11 bases between the two ends. CDR3 loop: CARSLSAAGSGNTIYF. The CDR3 DNA follows: TGTGCCAGAAGCTTGTCCGCCGCCGGCTCTGGAAACACCATATATTTT.

The chain recombines TRBV6-1 with TRBJ1-2; a possible D gene is TRBD1 (5 bases). Trimming removed 2 bases at V and 6 bases at J, with 19 bases between. This CDR3 contains 16 residues. Germline CDR1 is MNHNS and CDR2 is SASEGT. The DNA of the CDR3 is TGTGCCAGCAGTGAAAATCGCCCGGGACTGGGCCATGGCTACACCTTC. Translation: CASSENRPGLGHGYTF.

The chain uses TRBV7-8 and TRBJ2-7, with 8 bases that match TRBD2. The CDR3 loop spans 15 amino acids. The ends lost 2 bases at V and 0 bases at J; junction bases unmatched: 3. Per germline, CDR1 SGHVS and CDR2 FQNEAQ. The CDR3 bases are TGTGCCAGCAGCTTACCCGGGGGGGTCTCCTACGAGCAGTACTTC. It yields the protein CASSLPGGVSYEQYF.

The chain has TRBV5-8 and TRBJ2-5; tentatively, D is TRBD1 (6 bases). Per germline, CDR1 SGHTS and CDR2 YDEGEE. V dropped 4 bases and J dropped 5 bases, with 12 bases sitting between them. This CDR3 spans 13 amino acids. CDR3 protein: CASSPQGSETQYF. CDR3 sequence (DNA): TGTGCCAGCAGCCCACAGGGTAGCGAGACCCAGTACTTC.

The V gene is TRBV10-3, the J gene TRBJ2-5; D is possibly TRBD2 (5 bases). The V end was cut by 0 bases, the J end by 0 bases, with 11 bases between. The V gene's germline CDR1 is ENHRY and CDR2 SYGVKD. The CDR3 totals 16 residues. The DNA of the CDR3 is TGTGCCATCAGTGAGTCTCTTAGAGGGTACCAAGAGACCCAGTACTTC. Amino acids: CAISESLRGYQETQYF.

V and J are TRBV14 and TRBJ2-1; 14 bases map to TRBD2. The CDR3 consists of 17 residues. V shed 2 bases, J shed 6 bases, and the junction held 6 bases outside the gene matches. Germline CDR1 reads SGHDN; CDR2 reads FVKESK. CDR3 sequence (DNA): TGTGCCAGCAGCCAAAGTCCGGGACTAGCGGGGGTCAATGAGCAGTTCTTC. Protein sequence: CASSQSPGLAGVNEQFF.

The chain links TRBV7-2 to TRBJ1-2; D perhaps matches TRBD1 (5 bases). The germline CDR1 and CDR2 sequences are SGHTA and FQGNSA. The CDR3 totals 13 residues. Trimming pared 5 bases from V and 6 bases from J, leaving 13 bases between. In DNA form, the CDR3 reads TGTGCCAGCAGCGGGGACTCGCCGCATGGCTACACCTTC. Amino acids: CASSGDSPHGYTF. The variable domain in full, with the rest retrieved from reference TRBV7-2 and TRBJ1-2, is GAGVSQSPSNKVTEKGKDVELRCDPISGHTALYWYRQSLGQGLEFLIYFQGNSAPDKSGLPSDRFSAERTGGSVSTLTIQRTQQEDSAVYLCASSGDSPHGYTFGSGTRLTVV.

V and J are TRBV6-5 and TRBJ2-7, with 9 positions matching TRBD1. There are 15 residues in the CDR3. Germline CDR1 and CDR2: MNHEY and SVGAGI. The V segment lost 3 bases and the J segment 2 bases; nucleotides outside the gene matches: 5. The CDR3 reads CASSYTGQGPYEQYF. The CDR3 nucleotides read TGTGCCAGCAGTTATACGGGACAGGGACCCTACGAGCAGTACTTC.

This chain links TRBV9 with TRBJ1-1; D remains ambiguous. The length of the CDR3 is 15 residues. Germline V gives CDR1 SGDLS, CDR2 YYNGEE. The germline V and J ends were trimmed by 3 bases and 2 bases, with 14 bases remaining between them. This CDR3 reads CASSGVRSANTEAFF. In DNA, the CDR3 is TGTGCCAGCAGCGGGGTCCGGAGCGCCAACACTGAAGCTTTCTTT. Together with reference TRBV9 and TRBJ1-1, the CDR3 gives the full variable domain: DSGVTQTPKHLITATGQRVTLRCSPRSGDLSVYWYQQSLDQGLQFLIQYYNGEERAKGNILERFSAQQFPDLHSELNLSSLELGDSALYFCASSGVRSANTEAFFGQGTRLTVV.

In nucleotides, the CDR3 is TGTGCCAGCAGTATTCTAGGCTCCTACAATGAGCAGTTCTTC. The encoded protein is CASSILGSYNEQFF. The genes are TRBV6-6 and TRBJ2-1; D not certain. V was cut by 5 bases and J by 0 bases, with 8 bases left in between. The length of the CDR3 is 14 residues. CDR1 is MNHNY, CDR2 SVGAGI, per germline (reference sequence).

This chain uses TRBV7-9 with TRBJ1-2; 12 bases are a match to TRBD1. Trimming took 5 bases from V and 7 from J; bases not matched to a gene: 5. Germline loops: CDR1 SEHNR, CDR2 FQNEAQ (reference sequence). This CDR3 region has 14 residues. The CDR3 loop reads CASSVGQGATGYTF. The CDR3 nucleotides are TGTGCCAGCAGCGTGGGACAGGGGGCGACTGGCTACACCTTC.